These 31 T cell receptor beta chains originate from one sample sequenced in a study of identical twins. A single record per CDR3 protein comes from TCRdb applying MiXCR to the 5' RACE reads. The sample has some 210,000 distinct CDR3 sequences; approximately 16% are singletons. This sample was shared with a second study, whose subject was T cells expressing NK-cell markers.

The sample comprised CD8+ T cells sorted from blood. Every receptor here comes from a woman aged 18-30 years in good health.

V gene TRBV19 combines with J gene TRBJ2-7; tentatively, D is TRBD1 or TRBD2 (6 bases each). The CDR3 totals 15 residues. Germline V CDR1 and CDR2: LNHDA, SQIVND (reference sequence). The germline V and J ends were trimmed by 4 bases and 6 bases, with 19 bases remaining between them. CDR3 in amino acids: CASSNQQGLLLEQYF. In DNA, the CDR3 is TGTGCCAGTAGTAACCAACAGGGACTCCTGCTCGAGCAGTACTTC.

In its sample, this clonotype was seen many times. The chain combines TRBV12-3 or TRBV12-4 with TRBJ1-1; D may be TRBD1 (5 bases). Deletions cut 3 bases from V and 5 bases from J, with 10 bases between. This CDR3 has 13 residues. The CDR3 loop is CASSLAGGTEAFF. CDR3 coding DNA: TGTGCCAGCAGTTTGGCGGGGGGAACTGAAGCTTTCTTT.

At least ten counts were recorded for this clonotype. This chain links TRBV3-1 with TRBJ2-4, with D tentatively TRBD2 (5 bases). Trimming took 1 base from V and 0 from J, leaving 16 bases between them. The CDR3 covers 18 residues. Germline CDR1 reads LGHDT; CDR2 reads YNNKEL (reference sequence). The CDR3 DNA reads TGTGCCAGCAGCCAAGGATTCGGGGAAACCTTAGCCAAAAACATTCAGTACTTC. This codes for CASSQGFGETLAKNIQYF.

This clonotype has more than one count but fewer than ten. This chain joins TRBV14 and TRBJ2-3; 8 bases map to TRBD2. This CDR3 has 17 residues. The germline gives CDR1 SGHDN, CDR2 FVKESK. V shed 5 bases and J 1 base; nucleotides not matched to a gene: 11. CDR3 DNA: TGTGCCAGCAGCTACCTTTACGGGGGGGCCGGCACAGATACGCAGTATTTT. This gives the protein CASSYLYGGAGTDTQYF.

This clonotype has only a few counts. This chain uses TRBV11-2 with TRBJ2-7; 8 bases are a match to TRBD2. The CDR3 is 14 residues long. V dropped 5 bases and J dropped 3; count of bases not matched to a gene: 6. Germline V gene lookup returns CDR1 SGHAT and CDR2 FQNNGV. The CDR3 DNA reads TGTGCCAGCAGCCCTAGCGGGCGTATCTACGAGCAGTACTTC. This encodes CASSPSGRIYEQYF. The variable domain in full, with the rest retrieved from reference TRBV11-2 and TRBJ2-7, is EAGVAQSPRYKIIEKRQSVAFWCNPISGHATLYWYQQILGQGPKLLIQFQNNGVVDDSQLPKDRFSAERLKGVDSTLKIQPAKLEDSAVYLCASSPSGRIYEQYFGPGTRLTVT.

This clonotype was seen a handful of times. The rearrangement links TRBV6-1 to TRBJ1-1; unclear D gene. This CDR3 spans 13 amino acids. V was pared by 6 bases and J by 1 base, with 9 bases between. Per germline, CDR1 MNHNS and CDR2 SASEGT. The CDR3 loop reads CASRSAPNTEAFF. Written as DNA, the CDR3 is TGTGCCAGCAGGTCTGCACCGAACACTGAAGCTTTCTTT.

This clonotype was seen a single time. The CDR3 DNA reads as TGTGCCAGCAGCCAAGGGGGGTTCAATGAGCAGTTCTTC. Protein product: CASSQGGFNEQFF. The chain links TRBV4-2 to TRBJ2-1, with D perhaps matching TRBD1 or TRBD2 (5 bases each). There are 13 residues in the CDR3. CDR1 and CDR2 from the germline V gene are LGHNA and YNFKEQ. The V end was cut by 1 base, the J end by 6 bases, with 7 bases between.

The rearrangement joins TRBV7-9 to TRBJ2-5; 8 positions agree with TRBD1. Germline assignment: CDR1 SEHNR and CDR2 FQNEAQ (reference sequence). This CDR3 is built from 16 residues. Germline trimming cut 5 bases from V and 5 bases from J; bases unmatched to any gene: 13. CDR3 loop: CASSHIGGQGLETQYF. As DNA, the CDR3 is TGTGCCAGCAGCCATATAGGTGGACAGGGATTGGAGACCCAGTACTTC.

The chain couples TRBV4-3 to TRBJ2-7, with a tentative D call TRBD2 (6 bases). Germline CDR1 LGHNA, CDR2 YSLEER. The CDR3 is 16 amino acids. Trimming removed 0 bases at V and 3 bases at J, with 15 bases between. The CDR3 spells CASSQDHGTSYYEQYF. Written as DNA, the CDR3 is TGCGCCAGCAGCCAAGATCATGGCACTAGCTACTACGAGCAGTACTTC.

This clonotype was seen only a few times. The V gene is TRBV9, the J gene TRBJ2-7; the match to TRBD1 covers 8 bases. The J segment lost 4 bases and the V segment lost 3 bases, leaving 12 bases of the junction unmatched. The CDR3 length is 16 residues. Per the germline V gene, CDR1 is SGDLS and CDR2 is YYNGEE. Here the CDR3 reads CASSAQRTGTEYEQYF. In DNA form, the CDR3 reads TGTGCCAGCAGCGCGCAAAGGACAGGGACGGAATACGAGCAGTACTTC.

This clonotype appeared a few times. The rearrangement links TRBV4-3 to TRBJ1-1, with a tentative D call TRBD1 (5 bases). In germline, CDR1 is LGHNA, CDR2 YSLEER. V lost 5 bases to trimming and J lost 1 base, with 11 bases between them. There are 14 residues in the CDR3. CDR3 loop: CASSLTTENTEAFF. The CDR3, as DNA: TGCGCCAGCAGCTTAACGACAGAGAACACTGAAGCTTTCTTT.

This clonotype was counted ten times or more. The genes are TRBV12-5 and TRBJ2-5, with D perhaps TRBD2 (6 bases). CDR3 size: 16 residues. Germline CDR1 is LGHNT and CDR2 is FRNRAP. V shed 1 base and J shed 1 base, with 13 bases lying between them. The CDR3 reads CASGLAGGAVQETQYF. The CDR3 DNA reads TGTGCTAGTGGTTTGGCCGGCGGGGCAGTCCAAGAGACCCAGTACTTC.

The table lists this clonotype with a few counts. This chain links TRBV5-1 with TRBJ1-5, with 7 bases that match TRBD1. The junction had 14 bases not matched to a gene; V was cut back by 9 bases and J by 5 bases. CDR1 and CDR2 from the germline V gene are SGHRS and YFSETQ. The CDR3 spans 15 residues. This CDR3 reads CATSAGGRNYQPQHF. The CDR3 DNA reads as TGCGCCACCTCCGCAGGGGGGAGAAACTATCAGCCCCAGCATTTT.

Only a few counts were recorded for this clonotype. The V call is TRBV20-1, the J call TRBJ2-7; D is perhaps TRBD1 (5 bases). Trimming took 0 bases from V and 4 from J, leaving 13 bases between them. The CDR3 extends over 14 amino acids. The germline V gene encodes CDR1 DFQATT and CDR2 SNEGSKA (reference sequence). CDR3 in DNA: TGCAGTGCTAGAGATAATCAGGGTTCATACGAGCAGTACTTC. This encodes CSARDNQGSYEQYF.

This clonotype was observed a few times. The rearrangement links TRBV25-1 to TRBJ1-1; the match to TRBD1 covers 10 bases. This CDR3 is built from 13 residues. V lost 9 bases, J lost 4 bases, and 5 bases stayed unmatched. CDR1 is MGHDK, CDR2 SYGVNS, per germline. The CDR3 spells CASWTGGVTEAFF. Here the CDR3 DNA reads TGTGCCAGTTGGACAGGGGGAGTCACTGAAGCTTTCTTT.

The genes are TRBV6-1 and TRBJ2-5; tentative D call: TRBD2 (5 bases). From germline, CDR1 is MNHNS and CDR2 SASEGT. V lost 7 bases, J lost 2 bases, and 11 bases lay in between. The CDR3 is 13 residues long. The CDR3 loop is CASTPGIQETQYF. The DNA of the CDR3 is TGTGCCAGCACCCCGGGAATTCAAGAGACCCAGTACTTC.

This clonotype was counted only a few times. The chain couples TRBV29-1 to TRBJ2-7; TRBD2 matches 13 bases. This CDR3 region has 13 residues. Trimming at V came to 4 bases and at J to 8 bases, leaving 5 bases not matched to a gene. CDR1 and CDR2 (germline): SQVTM, ANQGSEA. This CDR3 reads CSVVWTSGRQQYF. The CDR3 bases are TGCAGCGTTGTTTGGACTAGCGGGAGACAGCAGTACTTC.

This clonotype was seen a handful of times. The genes are TRBV20-1 and TRBJ2-7, with 11 bases matching TRBD2. The CDR3 is 14 amino acids. Looked up from germline, CDR1 is DFQATT and CDR2 is SNEGSKA (reference sequence). V dropped 3 bases and J dropped 10; count of bases not matched to a gene: 11. CDR3 sequence: CSASRGAGLAEQYF. The CDR3 region has the DNA TGCAGTGCTAGCCGTGGTGCGGGACTAGCGGAACAGTACTTC.

Only a few counts were recorded for this clonotype. V and J are TRBV6-1 and TRBJ1-2; TRBD1 aligns across 9 bases. This CDR3 contains 13 residues. The ends lost 6 bases at V and 7 bases at J; junction bases unmatched: 6. Germline V CDR1 and CDR2: MNHNS, SASEGT. Here the CDR3 reads CASSDRGASGYTF. Here the CDR3 DNA reads TGTGCCAGCAGCGACAGGGGGGCGAGTGGCTACACCTTC.

The gene calls are TRBV20-1 and TRBJ2-7, with D possibly TRBD2 on 6 matching bases. This CDR3 spans 15 amino acids. CDR1 and CDR2 (germline): DFQATT, SNEGSKA (reference sequence). Trimming took 0 bases from V and 1 from J, leaving 13 bases between them. As DNA, the CDR3 is TGCAGTGCTAGAGATCTTGGCGGGGAGTCCTACGAGCAGTACTTC. It translates to CSARDLGGESYEQYF.

This clonotype has only a few counts. The genes are TRBV12-3 or TRBV12-4 and TRBJ1-2, with a weak D call TRBD1 (5 bases). The V end lost 8 bases, the J end lost 8 bases, and 15 bases lay between the germline ends. The CDR3 covers 12 residues. The chain's CDR3 is CASVTGPDGYTF. CDR3 sequence (DNA): TGTGCCAGCGTTACGGGACCTGACGGCTACACCTTC.

This clonotype was observed a handful of times. The rearrangement joins TRBV7-2 to TRBJ2-3; 8 bases are a match to TRBD2. Unmatched junction bases numbered 11, after V lost 7 bases and J lost 2 bases. CDR3 size: 16 residues. CDR1 SGHTA and CDR2 FQGNSA come from the germline V gene. The CDR3, as DNA: TGTGCCAGCACCTCGGGTATAGCGGGGTACACAGATACGCAGTATTTT. The encoded protein is CASTSGIAGYTDTQYF.

The chain links TRBV4-1 to TRBJ2-1, with D tentatively TRBD2 (6 bases). This CDR3 spans 16 amino acids. Germline V gene lookup returns CDR1 MGHRA and CDR2 YSYEKL. Trimming removed 3 bases at V and 0 bases at J, with 12 bases between. The CDR3 loop reads CASSHGGSSSYNEQFF. In DNA form, the CDR3 reads TGCGCCAGCAGCCATGGGGGGTCTAGCTCCTACAATGAGCAGTTCTTC.

The chain combines TRBV7-9 with TRBJ2-1; no definite D call. Germline V CDR1 and CDR2: SEHNR, FQNEAQ (reference sequence). V was cut by 5 bases and J by 7 bases, with 15 bases left in between. The CDR3 runs to 14 residues. CDR3 amino acids: CASSPPGGLNEQFF. CDR3 DNA: TGTGCCAGCAGCCCCCCGGGCGGTTTAAATGAGCAGTTCTTC. The whole variable domain, filled in from reference TRBV7-9 and TRBJ2-1, reads DTGVSQNPRHKITKRGQNVTFRCDPISEHNRLYWYRQTLGQGPEFLTYFQNEAQLEKSRLLSDRFSAERPKGSFSTLEIQRTEQGDSAMYLCASSPPGGLNEQFFGPGTRLTVL.

The chain uses TRBV27 and TRBJ1-2, with D perhaps TRBD1 (6 bases). Trimming left V 0 bases short and J 7 bases short, with 9 bases between. Germline V gene sequence: CDR1 MNHEY, CDR2 SMNVEV (reference sequence). This CDR3 spans 13 amino acids. In nucleotides, the CDR3 is TGTGCCAGCAGTTTATCGGGGGCGATTGGCTACACCTTC. This sequence encodes CASSLSGAIGYTF.

The chain recombines TRBV20-1 with TRBJ2-7; D is tentatively TRBD1 or TRBD2 (5 bases each). There are 12 residues in the CDR3. V lost 4 bases, J lost 4 bases, and 11 bases lay in between. Germline V gene lookup returns CDR1 DFQATT and CDR2 SNEGSKA (reference sequence). This CDR3 is CSANEGRYEQYF. CDR3 coding DNA: TGCAGTGCTAACGAGGGGCGGTACGAGCAGTACTTC.

This clonotype came up many times. CDR3 coding DNA: TGTGCCAGCAGCCCAGGGGTAACTGAAGCTTTCTTT. Residues: CASSPGVTEAFF. The chain carries TRBV12-3 or TRBV12-4 and TRBJ1-1; TRBD1 is a possible D gene (6 bases). Trimming stripped 6 bases from V and 5 bases from J, with 10 bases between. This CDR3 has 12 amino acids.

The sample holds a few counts of this clonotype. The chain couples TRBV27 to TRBJ2-1; 15 bases match TRBD2. Germline assignment: CDR1 MNHEY and CDR2 SMNVEV (reference sequence). The CDR3 has 21 amino acids. With 8 bases clipped from V and 2 bases from J, the junction kept 19 bases outside the gene matches. CDR3 bases: TGTGCCAGCGGGCGCCTCCATTCGGGACTAGCGGGGGGCCCTGCCTACAATGAGCAGTTCTTC. It translates to CASGRLHSGLAGGPAYNEQFF.

A few counts support this clonotype. The CDR3 region has the DNA TGTGCCAGCAGTTTTCGGCGGGGCAAAGGGGAAGATACGCAGTATTTT. Amino acids: CASSFRRGKGEDTQYF. The gene calls are TRBV12-3 or TRBV12-4 and TRBJ2-3, with a weak D call TRBD2 (6 bases). The CDR3 is 16 amino acids. Trimming stripped 3 bases from V and 5 bases from J, with 18 bases between.

V and J are TRBV7-8 and TRBJ1-4; D possibly corresponds to TRBD1 (6 bases). Germline lookup yields CDR1 SGHVS and CDR2 FQNEAQ. Trimming took 2 bases from V and 7 from J, leaving 17 bases between them. This CDR3 spans 16 amino acids. In DNA, the CDR3 is TGTGCCAGCAGCTTAAACTTCAGGGGATTAGGTGAAAAACTGTTTTTT. As protein: CASSLNFRGLGEKLFF.

The genes are TRBV5-1 and TRBJ1-2; weak D call: TRBD1 (5 bases). This CDR3 has 13 amino acids. Per the germline V gene, CDR1 is SGHRS and CDR2 is YFSETQ. The germline V and J ends were trimmed by 8 bases and 0 bases, with 11 bases remaining between them. CDR3 loop: CARGQLTNYGYTF. CDR3 coding DNA: TGCGCCAGGGGGCAGCTAACTAACTATGGCTACACCTTC.